These 6 T cell receptor beta chains were sequenced from one sample in a study of control samples from healthy donors and cancer patients. This table comes from immunoSEQ multiplex PCR, and its TCRdb copy is limited to in-frame clones, with some not included. This table holds some 80,000 clones, 85% to 90% found once. The sequencing sample was made of PBMCs. Receptors were obtained from a woman aged 55-70 years with head and neck cancer.

This chain joins TRBV5-4 and TRBJ2-6; the D is unclear. Per germline, CDR1 SGHNT and CDR2 YYREEE (reference sequence). V was cut by 6 bases and J by 0 bases, with 7 bases left in between. This CDR3 contains 14 residues. This CDR3 reads CASNSPSGANVLTF. The CDR3 coding sequence is TGTGCCAGCAATTCCCCCTCTGGGGCCAACGTCCTGACTTTC.

V is TRBV11-2 and J is TRBJ2-2, with a tentative D call TRBD1 (5 bases). The germline CDR1 and CDR2 sequences are SGHAT and FQNNGV. V was clipped by 1 base and J by 4 bases, with 10 bases between them. CDR3 size: 15 residues. The CDR3 reads CASSLVSRGTGELFF. The CDR3 nucleotides read TGTGCCAGCAGCTTAGTTTCTAGGGGCACCGGGGAGCTGTTTTTT.

The chain combines TRBV6-6 with TRBJ2-5, with D unclear. V was pared by 9 bases and J by 0 bases, with 14 bases between. The germline V gene encodes CDR1 MNHNY and CDR2 SVGAGI (reference sequence). The CDR3 consists of 14 residues. As DNA, the CDR3 is TGTGCCAGTCGAAGGGTACTGTACCAAGAGACCCAGTACTTC. Its translation: CASRRVLYQETQYF.

The chain employs TRBV2 and TRBJ2-3; 12 positions match TRBD2. Germline V gene lookup returns CDR1 SNHLY and CDR2 FYNNEI. This CDR3 region has 15 residues. V trimming: 7 bases; J trimming: 9 bases; junction bases outside the gene matches: 11. CDR3 loop: CASNTGTSGPRTQYF. DNA of the CDR3: TGTGCCAGCAACACCGGGACTAGCGGGCCCCGGACGCAGTATTTT.

The rearrangement links TRBV30 to TRBJ2-3, with D unclear. The CDR3 sequence is 14 residues long. The germline V and J ends were trimmed by 4 bases and 6 bases, with 17 bases remaining between them. From germline, CDR1 is GTSNPN and CDR2 SVGIG (reference sequence). In DNA, the CDR3 is TGTGCCTGGAACCGTCTGGCGGTGGGGGATACGCAGTATTTT. This translates into CAWNRLAVGDTQYF.

V usage is TRBV6-5 and J usage is TRBJ1-4; D possibly corresponds to TRBD1 (6 bases). The CDR3 covers 13 residues. Germline CDR1 is MNHEY and CDR2 is SVGAGI. V was clipped by 8 bases and J by 7 bases, with 14 bases between them. The CDR3 spells CASGGDWVEKLFF. Here the CDR3 DNA reads TGTGCCAGCGGGGGCGACTGGGTTGAAAAACTGTTTTTT.